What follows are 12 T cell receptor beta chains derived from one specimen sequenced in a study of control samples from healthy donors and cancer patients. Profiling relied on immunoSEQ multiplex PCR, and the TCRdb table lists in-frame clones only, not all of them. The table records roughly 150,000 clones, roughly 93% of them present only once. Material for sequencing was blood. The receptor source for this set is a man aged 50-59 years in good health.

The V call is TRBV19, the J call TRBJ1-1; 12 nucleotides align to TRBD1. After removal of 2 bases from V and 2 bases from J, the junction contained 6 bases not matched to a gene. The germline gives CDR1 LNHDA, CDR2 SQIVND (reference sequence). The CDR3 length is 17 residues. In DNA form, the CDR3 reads TGTGCCAGTAGTATAAGGGGGACAGGGGGCCTAAACACTGAAGCTTTCTTT. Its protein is CASSIRGTGGLNTEAFF.

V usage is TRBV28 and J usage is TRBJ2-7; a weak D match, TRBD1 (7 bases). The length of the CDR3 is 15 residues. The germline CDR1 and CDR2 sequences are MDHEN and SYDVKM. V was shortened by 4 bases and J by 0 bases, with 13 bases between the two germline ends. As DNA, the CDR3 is TGTGCCAGCAGTTCGGACAGGAGGGGCTCCTACGAGCAGTACTTC. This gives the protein CASSSDRRGSYEQYF.

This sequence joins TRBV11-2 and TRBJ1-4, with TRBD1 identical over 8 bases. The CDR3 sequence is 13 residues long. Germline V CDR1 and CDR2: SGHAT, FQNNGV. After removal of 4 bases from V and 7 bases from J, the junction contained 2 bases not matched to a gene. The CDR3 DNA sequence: TGTGCCAGCAGCTCAGGGGGCAGTGAAAAACTGTTTTTT. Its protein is CASSSGGSEKLFF.

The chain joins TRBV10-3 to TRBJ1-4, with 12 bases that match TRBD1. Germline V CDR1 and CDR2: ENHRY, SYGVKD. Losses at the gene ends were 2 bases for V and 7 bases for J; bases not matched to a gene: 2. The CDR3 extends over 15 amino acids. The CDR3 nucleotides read TGTGCCATCAGTGAGGGGACAGGGGGCATTGAAAAACTGTTTTTT. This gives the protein CAISEGTGGIEKLFF.

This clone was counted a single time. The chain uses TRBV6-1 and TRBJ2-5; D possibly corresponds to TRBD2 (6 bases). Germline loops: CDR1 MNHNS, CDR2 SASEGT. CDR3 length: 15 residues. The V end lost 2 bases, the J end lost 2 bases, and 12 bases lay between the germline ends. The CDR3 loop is CASSEIWGVQETQYF. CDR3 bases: TGTGCCAGCAGTGAAATCTGGGGGGTTCAAGAGACCCAGTACTTC.

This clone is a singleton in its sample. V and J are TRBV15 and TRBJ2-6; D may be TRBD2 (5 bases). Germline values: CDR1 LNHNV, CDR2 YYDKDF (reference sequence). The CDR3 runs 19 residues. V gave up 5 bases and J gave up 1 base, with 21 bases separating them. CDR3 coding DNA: TGTGCCACCAGCCCCTTCCCGATGGGGAGAACGTCTGGGGCCAACGTCCTGACTTTC. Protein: CATSPFPMGRTSGANVLTF.

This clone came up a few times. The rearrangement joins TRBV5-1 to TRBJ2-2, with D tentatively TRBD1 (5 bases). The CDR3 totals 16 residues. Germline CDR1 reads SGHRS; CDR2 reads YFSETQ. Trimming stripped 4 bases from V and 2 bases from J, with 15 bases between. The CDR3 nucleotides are TGCGCCAGCAGCATCGGACACCTAGTCAACACCGGGGAGCTGTTTTTT. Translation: CASSIGHLVNTGELFF.

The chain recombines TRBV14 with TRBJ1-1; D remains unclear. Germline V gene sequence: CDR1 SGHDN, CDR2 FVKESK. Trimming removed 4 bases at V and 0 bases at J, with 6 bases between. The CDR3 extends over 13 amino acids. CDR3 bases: TGTGCCAGCAGCCTACAATTGAACACTGAAGCTTTCTTT. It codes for CASSLQLNTEAFF.

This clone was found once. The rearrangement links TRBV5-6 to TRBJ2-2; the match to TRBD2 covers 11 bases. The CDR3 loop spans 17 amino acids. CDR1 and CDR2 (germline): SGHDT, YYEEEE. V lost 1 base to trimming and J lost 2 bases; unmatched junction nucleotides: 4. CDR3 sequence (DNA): TGTGCCAGCAGCTTGTTGGGACTAGCGGACAACACCGGGGAGCTGTTTTTT. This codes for CASSLLGLADNTGELFF.

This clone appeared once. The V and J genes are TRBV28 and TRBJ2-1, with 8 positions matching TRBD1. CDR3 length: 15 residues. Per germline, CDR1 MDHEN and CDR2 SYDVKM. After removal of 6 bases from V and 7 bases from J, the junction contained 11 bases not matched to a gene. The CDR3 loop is CASRGTGGTKNEQFF. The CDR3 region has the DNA TGTGCCAGCAGGGGAACAGGGGGAACGAAAAATGAGCAGTTCTTC.

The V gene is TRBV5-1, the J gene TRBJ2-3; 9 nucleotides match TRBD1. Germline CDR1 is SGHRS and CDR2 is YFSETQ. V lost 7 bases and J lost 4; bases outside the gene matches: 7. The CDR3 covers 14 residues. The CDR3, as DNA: TGCGCCAGCCGGGACAGGGTATCATCAGATACGCAGTATTTT. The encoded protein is CASRDRVSSDTQYF.

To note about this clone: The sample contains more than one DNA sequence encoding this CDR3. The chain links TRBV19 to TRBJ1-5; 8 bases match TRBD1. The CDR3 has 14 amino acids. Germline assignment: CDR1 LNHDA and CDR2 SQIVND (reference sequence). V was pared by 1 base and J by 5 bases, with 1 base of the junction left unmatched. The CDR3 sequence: CASSIARGHQPQHF. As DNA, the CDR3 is TGTGCCAGTAGTATAGCCAGGGGGCATCAGCCCCAGCATTTT.